The clone carrying this TCR beta chain was seen a handful of times. Its antigen is as yet unknown. This CDR3 spans 12 amino acids. CDR1 is MNHEY and CDR2 is SVGAGI in the germline V gene. V was pared by 10 bases and J by 14 bases, with 23 bases between. Starting material of 450 to 550 ng total RNA yielded TCR beta cDNA via a constant-region primer. Library construction for TCR beta comprised three nested multiplex PCR rounds performed with slightly modified ARM-PCR. Researchers ran the first two PCR rounds for roughly 11 cycles each with TRBV1-TRBV30 forward primers and a C-beta reverse primer. One entry per CDR3 protein, called by TCRdb with MiXCR from the multiplex PCR reads. The sample yields some 180,000 distinct CDR3 sequences, 70% to 90% seen once. The data originate from a study of tumor-infiltrating lymphocytes in primary liver carcinoma. Findings and caveats of the study: Only about 7.5-24% of top clones spanned all five tumor regions.

Between 20 and 30 mg of unsorted bulk tissue served as the source from which RNA and DNA were co-extracted. The sample consisted of tumor tissue from primary liver carcinoma. The TCR comes from a man aged 35 to 55 with primary liver carcinoma and hepatitis B virus infection. V and J are TRBV6-5 and TRBJ1-2; D gene ambiguous. As DNA, the CDR3 is TGTGCCACTCTAGACCTTGCCGCAATGCAGACCTTC. Its protein product is CATLDLAAMQTF.